The source of this TCR beta chain is a study of Ad26.COV2.S vaccination and SARS-CoV-2 variants. About the study: The donor belonged to the COV1001 Ad26.COV2.S trial arm. General observations from the study: Placebo recipients trailed vaccine recipients in spike-specific TCR breadth.

This clone was seen more than once but under ten times. Antigen unknown. The assay was immunoSEQ multiplex PCR, and TCRdb's table has in-frame clones only and misses some. This sample carries 300,000 to 400,000 clones, 87% of them seen once, and the ten largest clones take roughly 3.2%. Treatment denoted: about 20 received Ad26.COV2.S at low or high dose, single or two shots; about 5 received placebo; per-sample allocation not given. Specimens were obtained on day 63 following the first vaccine or placebo injection. A Boston donor was an adult aged 18-55 years. This clonotype was obtained from a person aged 18 to 59 who received the Ad26.COV2.S COVID-19 vaccine or a placebo. The sample was peripheral blood, taken in a trial of Ad26.COV2.S vaccine versus placebo.

The CDR3 sequence is CASSLTGGRDEQYF. CDR3 DNA: TGTGCCAGCAGCCTGACAGGGGGCCGTGACGAGCAGTACTTC. The chain couples TRBV7-9 to TRBJ2-7; 10 bases align to TRBD1. V lost 5 bases to trimming and J lost 5 bases; unmatched junction nucleotides: 6. Per germline, CDR1 SEHNR and CDR2 FQNEAQ (reference sequence). This CDR3 contains 14 residues.